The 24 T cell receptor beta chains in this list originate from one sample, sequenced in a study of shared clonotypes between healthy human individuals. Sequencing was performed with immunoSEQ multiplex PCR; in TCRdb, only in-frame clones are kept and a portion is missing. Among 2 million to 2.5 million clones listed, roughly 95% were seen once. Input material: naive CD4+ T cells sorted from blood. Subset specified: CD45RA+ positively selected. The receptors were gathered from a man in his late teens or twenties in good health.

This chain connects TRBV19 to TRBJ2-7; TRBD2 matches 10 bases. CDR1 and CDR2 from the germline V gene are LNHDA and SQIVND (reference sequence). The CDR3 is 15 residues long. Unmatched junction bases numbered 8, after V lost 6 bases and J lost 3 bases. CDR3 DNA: TGTGCCAGTAGCCTACTAGCGGGATGGGGCTACGAGCAGTACTTC. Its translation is CASSLLAGWGYEQYF.

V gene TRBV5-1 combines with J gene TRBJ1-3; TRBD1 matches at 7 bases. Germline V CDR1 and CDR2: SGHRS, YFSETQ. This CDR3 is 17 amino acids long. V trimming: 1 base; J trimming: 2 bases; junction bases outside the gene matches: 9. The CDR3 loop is CASSLRSTGRTGNTIYF. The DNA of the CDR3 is TGCGCCAGCAGCTTGAGATCGACAGGGAGGACTGGAAACACCATATATTTT. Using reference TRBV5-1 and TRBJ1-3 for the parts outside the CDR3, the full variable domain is KAGVTQTPRYLIKTRGQQVTLSCSPISGHRSVSWYQQTPGQGLQFLFEYFSETQRNKGNFPGRFSGRQFSNSRSEMNVSTLELGDSALYLCASSLRSTGRTGNTIYFGEGSWLTVV.

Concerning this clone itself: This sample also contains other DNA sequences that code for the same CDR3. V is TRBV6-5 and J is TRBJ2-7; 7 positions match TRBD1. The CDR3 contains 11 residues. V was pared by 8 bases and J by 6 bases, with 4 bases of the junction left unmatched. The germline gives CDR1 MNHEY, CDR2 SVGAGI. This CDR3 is CASSSGGEQYF. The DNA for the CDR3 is TGTGCCAGCTCGTCAGGGGGCGAGCAGTACTTC.

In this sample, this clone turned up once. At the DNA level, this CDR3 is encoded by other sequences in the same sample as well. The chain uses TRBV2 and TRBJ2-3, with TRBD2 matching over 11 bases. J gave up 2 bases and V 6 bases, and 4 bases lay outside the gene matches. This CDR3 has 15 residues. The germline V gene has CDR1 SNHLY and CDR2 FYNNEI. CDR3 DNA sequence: TGTGCCAGCAGGACTAGCGGGGCGAACACAGATACGCAGTATTTT. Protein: CASRTSGANTDTQYF.

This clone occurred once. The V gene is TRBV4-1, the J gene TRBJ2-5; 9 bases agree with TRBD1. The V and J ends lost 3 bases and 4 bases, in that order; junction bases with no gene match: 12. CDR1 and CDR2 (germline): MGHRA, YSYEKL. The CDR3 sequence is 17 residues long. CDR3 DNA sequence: TGCGCCAGCAGCCACGGGGAAATACAGGGGGCACGAGAGACCCAGTACTTC. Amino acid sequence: CASSHGEIQGARETQYF.

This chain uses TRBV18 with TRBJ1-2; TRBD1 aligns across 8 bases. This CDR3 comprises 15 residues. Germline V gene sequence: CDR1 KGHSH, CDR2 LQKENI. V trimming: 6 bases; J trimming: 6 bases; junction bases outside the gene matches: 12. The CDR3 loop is CASSSPGGQDHGYTF. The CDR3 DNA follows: TGTGCCAGCTCCTCCCCGGGGGGACAGGACCATGGCTACACCTTC.

The CDR3 region is CASRRLAGEQFF. CDR3 DNA: TGTGCCAGCAGGCGACTAGCGGGTGAGCAGTTCTTC. The chain has TRBV2 and TRBJ2-1, with TRBD2 matching 10 bases. The CDR3 is made up of 12 amino acids. V gave up 6 bases and J gave up 9 bases; unmatched junction bases: 2. Germline assignment: CDR1 SNHLY and CDR2 FYNNEI.

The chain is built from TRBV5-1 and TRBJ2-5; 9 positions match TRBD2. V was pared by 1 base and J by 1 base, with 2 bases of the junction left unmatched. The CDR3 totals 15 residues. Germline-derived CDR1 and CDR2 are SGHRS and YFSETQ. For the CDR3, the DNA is TGCGCCAGCAGCTTGCCTAGCGGGATCCAAGAGACCCAGTACTTC. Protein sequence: CASSLPSGIQETQYF. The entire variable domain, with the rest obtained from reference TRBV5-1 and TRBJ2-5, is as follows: KAGVTQTPRYLIKTRGQQVTLSCSPISGHRSVSWYQQTPGQGLQFLFEYFSETQRNKGNFPGRFSGRQFSNSRSEMNVSTLELGDSALYLCASSLPSGIQETQYFGPGTRLLVL.

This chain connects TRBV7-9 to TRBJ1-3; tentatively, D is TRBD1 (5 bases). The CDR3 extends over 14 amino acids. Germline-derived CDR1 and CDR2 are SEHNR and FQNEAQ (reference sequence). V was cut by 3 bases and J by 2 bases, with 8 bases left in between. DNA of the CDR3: TGTGCCAGCAGCTTTTCACAGGCTGGAAACACCATATATTTT. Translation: CASSFSQAGNTIYF.

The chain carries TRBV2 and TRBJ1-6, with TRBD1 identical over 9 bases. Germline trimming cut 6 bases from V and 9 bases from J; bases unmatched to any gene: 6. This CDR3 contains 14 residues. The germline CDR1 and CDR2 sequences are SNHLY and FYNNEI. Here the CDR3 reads CASREDRGGSPLHF. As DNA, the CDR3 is TGTGCCAGCAGAGAGGACAGGGGAGGTTCACCCCTCCACTTT. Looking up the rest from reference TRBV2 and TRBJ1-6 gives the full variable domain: EPEVTQTPSHQVTQMGQEVILRCVPISNHLYFYWYRQILGQKVEFLVSFYNNEISEKSEIFDDQFSVERPDGSNFTLKIRSTKLEDSAMYFCASREDRGGSPLHFGNGTRLTVT.

CDR3 DNA: TGTGCCAGCAGTCCGATCGGACGGACTTTCAATTCACCCCTCCACTTT. This encodes CASSPIGRTFNSPLHF. The chain uses TRBV25-1 and TRBJ1-6; D is undetermined. Looked up from germline, CDR1 is MGHDK and CDR2 is SYGVNS. CDR3 length: 16 residues. V was trimmed by 5 bases and J by 7 bases, leaving 18 bases between them.

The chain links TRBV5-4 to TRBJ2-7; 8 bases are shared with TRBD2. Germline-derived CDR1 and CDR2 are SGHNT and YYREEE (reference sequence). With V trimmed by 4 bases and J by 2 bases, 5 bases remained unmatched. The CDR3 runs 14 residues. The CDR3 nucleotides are TGTGCCAGCAGCCCGCAAGCGGGGGCCTACGAGCAGTACTTC. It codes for CASSPQAGAYEQYF.

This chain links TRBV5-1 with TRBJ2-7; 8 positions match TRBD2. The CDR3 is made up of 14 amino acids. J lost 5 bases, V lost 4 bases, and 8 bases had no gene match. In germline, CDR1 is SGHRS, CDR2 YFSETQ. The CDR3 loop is CASSPGWREDEQYF. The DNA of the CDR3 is TGCGCCAGCAGCCCGGGTTGGCGGGAGGACGAGCAGTACTTC.

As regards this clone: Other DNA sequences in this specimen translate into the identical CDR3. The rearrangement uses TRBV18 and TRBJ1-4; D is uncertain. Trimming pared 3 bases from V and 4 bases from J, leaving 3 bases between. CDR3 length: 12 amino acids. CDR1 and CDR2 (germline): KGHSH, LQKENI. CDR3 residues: CASSPLNEKLFF. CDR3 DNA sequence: TGTGCCAGCTCACCCCTTAATGAAAAACTGTTTTTT. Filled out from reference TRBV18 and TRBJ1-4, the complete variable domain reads NAGVMQNPRHLVRRRGQEARLRCSPMKGHSHVYWYRQLPEEGLKFMVYLQKENIIDESGMPKERFSAEFPKEGPSILRIQQVVRGDSAAYFCASSPLNEKLFFGSGTQLSVL.

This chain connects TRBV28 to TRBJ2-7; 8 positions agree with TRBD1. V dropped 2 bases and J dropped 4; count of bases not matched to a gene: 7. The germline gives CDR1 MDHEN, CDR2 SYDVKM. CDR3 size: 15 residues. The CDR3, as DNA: TGTGCCAGCAGTTTAAGTGACAGGGGTCGGTACGAGCAGTACTTC. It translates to CASSLSDRGRYEQYF.

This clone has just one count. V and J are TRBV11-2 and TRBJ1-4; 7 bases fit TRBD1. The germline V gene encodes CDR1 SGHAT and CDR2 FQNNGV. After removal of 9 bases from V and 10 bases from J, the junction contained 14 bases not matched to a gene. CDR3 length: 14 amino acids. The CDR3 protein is CASQSDRVMGKLFF. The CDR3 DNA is TGTGCCAGTCAATCTGACAGGGTGATGGGAAAACTGTTTTTT.

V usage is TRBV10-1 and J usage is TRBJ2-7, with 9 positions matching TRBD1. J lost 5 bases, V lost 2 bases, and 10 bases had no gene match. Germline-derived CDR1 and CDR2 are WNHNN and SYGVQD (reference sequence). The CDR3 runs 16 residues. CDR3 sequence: CASSETLGTGSDEQYF. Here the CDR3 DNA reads TGCGCCAGCAGTGAGACCTTAGGGACAGGGTCCGACGAGCAGTACTTC.

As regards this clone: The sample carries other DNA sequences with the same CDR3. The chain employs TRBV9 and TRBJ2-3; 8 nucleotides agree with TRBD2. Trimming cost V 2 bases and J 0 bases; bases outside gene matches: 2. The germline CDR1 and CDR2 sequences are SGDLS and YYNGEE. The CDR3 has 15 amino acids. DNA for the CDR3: TGTGCCAGCAGCGTTACTAGCGGAAGCACAGATACGCAGTATTTT. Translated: CASSVTSGSTDTQYF.

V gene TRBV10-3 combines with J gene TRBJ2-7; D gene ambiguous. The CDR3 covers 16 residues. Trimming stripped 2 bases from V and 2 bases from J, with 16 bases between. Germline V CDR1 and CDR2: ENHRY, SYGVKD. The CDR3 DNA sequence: TGTGCCATCAGTGAGGGGTTTAGCTACAAGGCCTACGAGCAGTACTTC. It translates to CAISEGFSYKAYEQYF.

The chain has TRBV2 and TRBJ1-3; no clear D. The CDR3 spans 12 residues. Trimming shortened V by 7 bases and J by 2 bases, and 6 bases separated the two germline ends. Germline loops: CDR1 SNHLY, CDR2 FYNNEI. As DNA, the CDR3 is TGTGCCAGCAATTATGCTGGAAACACCATATATTTT. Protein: CASNYAGNTIYF.

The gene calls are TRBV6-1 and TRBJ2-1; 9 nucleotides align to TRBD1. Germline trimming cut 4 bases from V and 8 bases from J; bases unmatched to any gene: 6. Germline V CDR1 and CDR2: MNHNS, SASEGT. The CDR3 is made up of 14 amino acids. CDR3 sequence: CASSVQGAGDEQFF. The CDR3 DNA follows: TGTGCCAGCAGTGTACAGGGGGCAGGTGATGAGCAGTTCTTC.

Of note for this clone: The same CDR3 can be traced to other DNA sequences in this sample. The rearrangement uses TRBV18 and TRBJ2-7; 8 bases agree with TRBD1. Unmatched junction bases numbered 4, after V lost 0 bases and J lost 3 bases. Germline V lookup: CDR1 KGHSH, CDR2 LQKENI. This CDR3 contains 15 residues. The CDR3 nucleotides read TGTGCCAGCTCACCACCGTCAGGGGGCCTCTACGAGCAGTACTTC. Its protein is CASSPPSGGLYEQYF.

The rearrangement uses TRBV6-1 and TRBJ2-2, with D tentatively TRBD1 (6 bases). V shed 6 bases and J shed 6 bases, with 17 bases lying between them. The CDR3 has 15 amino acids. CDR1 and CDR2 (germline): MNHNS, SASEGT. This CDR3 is CASRYRDIEAGELFF. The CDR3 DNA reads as TGTGCCAGCAGATACAGGGATATCGAGGCCGGGGAGCTGTTTTTT.

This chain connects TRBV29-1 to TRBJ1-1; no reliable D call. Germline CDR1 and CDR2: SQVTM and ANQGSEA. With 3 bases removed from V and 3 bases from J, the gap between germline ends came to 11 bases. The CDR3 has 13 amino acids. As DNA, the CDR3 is TGCAGCGTTGAGTCTCAGTGGTACACTGAAGCTTTCTTT. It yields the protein CSVESQWYTEAFF.